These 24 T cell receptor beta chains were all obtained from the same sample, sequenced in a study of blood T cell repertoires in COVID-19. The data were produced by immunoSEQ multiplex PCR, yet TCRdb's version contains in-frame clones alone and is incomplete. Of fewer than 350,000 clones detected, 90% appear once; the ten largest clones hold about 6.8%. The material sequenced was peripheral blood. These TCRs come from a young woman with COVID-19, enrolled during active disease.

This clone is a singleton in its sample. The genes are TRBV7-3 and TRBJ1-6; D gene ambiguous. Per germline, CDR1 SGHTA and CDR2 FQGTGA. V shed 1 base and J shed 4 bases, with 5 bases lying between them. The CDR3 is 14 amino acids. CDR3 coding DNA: TGTGCCAGCAGCTTAAGCAGTTATAATTCACCCCTCCACTTT. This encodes CASSLSSYNSPLHF. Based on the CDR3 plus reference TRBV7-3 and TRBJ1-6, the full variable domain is GAGVSQTPSNKVTEKGKYVELRCDPISGHTALYWYRQSLGQGPEFLIYFQGTGAADDSGLPNDRFFAVRPEGSVSTLKIQRTERGDSAVYLCASSLSSYNSPLHFGNGTRLTVT.

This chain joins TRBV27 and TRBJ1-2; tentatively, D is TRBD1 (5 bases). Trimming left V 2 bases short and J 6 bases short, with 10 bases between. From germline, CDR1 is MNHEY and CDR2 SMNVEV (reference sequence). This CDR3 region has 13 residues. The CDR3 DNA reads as TGTGCCAGCAGTTTAACGGGGGTTGATGGCTACACCTTC. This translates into CASSLTGVDGYTF.

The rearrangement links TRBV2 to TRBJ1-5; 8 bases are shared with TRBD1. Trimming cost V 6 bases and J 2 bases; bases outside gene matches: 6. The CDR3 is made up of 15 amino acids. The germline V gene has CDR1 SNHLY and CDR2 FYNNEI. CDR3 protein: CASSKGQARNQPQHF. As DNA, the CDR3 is TGTGCCAGCAGCAAGGGACAGGCCCGCAATCAGCCCCAGCATTTT. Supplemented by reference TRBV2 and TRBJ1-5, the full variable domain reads EPEVTQTPSHQVTQMGQEVILRCVPISNHLYFYWYRQILGQKVEFLVSFYNNEISEKSEIFDDQFSVERPDGSNFTLKIRSTKLEDSAMYFCASSKGQARNQPQHFGDGTRLSIL.

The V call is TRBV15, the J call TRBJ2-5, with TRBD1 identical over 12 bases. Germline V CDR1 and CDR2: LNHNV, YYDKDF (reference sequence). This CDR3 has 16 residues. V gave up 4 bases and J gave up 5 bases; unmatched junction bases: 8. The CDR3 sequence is CATSIGDRGLQETQYF. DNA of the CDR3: TGTGCCACCAGCATTGGGGACAGGGGGCTCCAGGAGACCCAGTACTTC.

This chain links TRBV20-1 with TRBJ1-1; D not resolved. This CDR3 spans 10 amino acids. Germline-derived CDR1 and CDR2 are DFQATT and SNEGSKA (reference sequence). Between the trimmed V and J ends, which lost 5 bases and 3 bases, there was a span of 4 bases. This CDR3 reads CSAPDTEAFF. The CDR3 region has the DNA TGCAGTGCTCCGGACACTGAAGCTTTCTTT.

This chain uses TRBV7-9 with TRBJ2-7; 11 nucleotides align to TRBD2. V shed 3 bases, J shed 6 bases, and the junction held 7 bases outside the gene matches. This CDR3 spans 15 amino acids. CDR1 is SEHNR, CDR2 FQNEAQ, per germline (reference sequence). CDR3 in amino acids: CASSFPTSGIREQYF. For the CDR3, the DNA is TGTGCCAGCAGCTTCCCGACTAGCGGGATACGCGAGCAGTACTTC.

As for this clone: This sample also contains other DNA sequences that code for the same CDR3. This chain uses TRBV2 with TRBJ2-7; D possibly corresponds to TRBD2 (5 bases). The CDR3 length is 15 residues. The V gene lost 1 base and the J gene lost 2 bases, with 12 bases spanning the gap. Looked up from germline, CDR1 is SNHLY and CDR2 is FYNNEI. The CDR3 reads CASSEGEGGTYEQYF. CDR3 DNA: TGTGCCAGCAGTGAAGGAGAGGGTGGAACCTACGAGCAGTACTTC.

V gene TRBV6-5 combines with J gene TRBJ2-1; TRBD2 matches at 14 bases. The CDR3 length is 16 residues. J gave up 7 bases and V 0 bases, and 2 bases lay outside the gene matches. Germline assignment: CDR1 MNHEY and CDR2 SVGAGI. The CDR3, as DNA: TGTGCCAGCAGTTACTCGGGACTAGCGGGAGAAAATGAGCAGTTCTTC. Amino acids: CASSYSGLAGENEQFF.

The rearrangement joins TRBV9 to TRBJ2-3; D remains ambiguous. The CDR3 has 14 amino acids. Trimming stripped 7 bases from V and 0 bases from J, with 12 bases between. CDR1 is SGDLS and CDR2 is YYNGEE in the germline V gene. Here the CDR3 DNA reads TGTGCCAGCTCTGCTCAAGCTAGCACAGATACGCAGTATTTT. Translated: CASSAQASTDTQYF.

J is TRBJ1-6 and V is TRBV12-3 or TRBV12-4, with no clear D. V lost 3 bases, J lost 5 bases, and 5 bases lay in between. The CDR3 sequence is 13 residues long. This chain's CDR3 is CASSFEDNSPLHF. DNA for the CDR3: TGTGCCAGCAGTTTTGAGGATAATTCACCCCTCCACTTT.

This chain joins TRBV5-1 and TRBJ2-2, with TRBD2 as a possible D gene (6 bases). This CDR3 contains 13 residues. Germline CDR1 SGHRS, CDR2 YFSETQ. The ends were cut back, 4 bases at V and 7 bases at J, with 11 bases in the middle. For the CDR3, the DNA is TGCGCCAGCAGCCTGGGGGGAGTCGGGGAGCTGTTTTTT. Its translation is CASSLGGVGELFF.

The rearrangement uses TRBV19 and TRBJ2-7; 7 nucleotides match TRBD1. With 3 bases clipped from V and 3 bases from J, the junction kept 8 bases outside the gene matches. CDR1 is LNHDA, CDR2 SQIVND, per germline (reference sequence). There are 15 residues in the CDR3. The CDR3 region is CASSISRTGIYEQYF. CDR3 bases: TGTGCCAGTAGTATTTCCCGGACAGGAATCTACGAGCAGTACTTC.

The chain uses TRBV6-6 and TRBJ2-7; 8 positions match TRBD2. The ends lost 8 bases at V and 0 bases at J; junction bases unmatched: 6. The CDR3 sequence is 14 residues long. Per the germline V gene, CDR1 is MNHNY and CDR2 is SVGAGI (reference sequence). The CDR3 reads CASSGSGASYEQYF. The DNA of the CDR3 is TGTGCCAGCTCGGGTAGCGGGGCCTCCTACGAGCAGTACTTC.

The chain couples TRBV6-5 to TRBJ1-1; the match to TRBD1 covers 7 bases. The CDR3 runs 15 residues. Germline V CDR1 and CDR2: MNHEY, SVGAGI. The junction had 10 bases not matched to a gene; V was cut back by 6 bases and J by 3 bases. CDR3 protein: CASRRSGRGDTEAFF. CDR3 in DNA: TGTGCCAGCAGACGCTCGGGCAGGGGGGACACTGAAGCTTTCTTT.

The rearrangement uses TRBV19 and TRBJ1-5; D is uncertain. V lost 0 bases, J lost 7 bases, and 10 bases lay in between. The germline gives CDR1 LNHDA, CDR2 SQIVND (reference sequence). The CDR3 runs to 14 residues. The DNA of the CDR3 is TGTGCCAGTAGTATAGACCACAGAGAACAGCCCCAGCATTTT. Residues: CASSIDHREQPQHF.

CDR3 loop: CASSLVAGAESPLHF. CDR3 coding DNA: TGTGCCAGCAGCTTAGTAGCTGGGGCTGAATCACCCCTCCACTTT. V gene TRBV11-2 combines with J gene TRBJ1-6, with D possibly being TRBD1 (5 bases). The V gene lost 1 base and the J gene lost 10 bases, with 14 bases spanning the gap. CDR3 size: 15 residues. CDR1 SGHAT and CDR2 FQNNGV come from the germline V gene.

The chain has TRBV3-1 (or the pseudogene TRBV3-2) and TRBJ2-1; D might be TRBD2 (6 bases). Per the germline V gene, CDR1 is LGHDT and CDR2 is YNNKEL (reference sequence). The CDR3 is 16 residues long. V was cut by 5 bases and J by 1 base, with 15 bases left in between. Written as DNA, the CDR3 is TGTGCCAGCAGCGCCAGCAGCGGGCTTTCCTACAATGAGCAGTTCTTC. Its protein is CASSASSGLSYNEQFF.

CDR3 amino acids: CASSEFTSGDTQYF. Written as DNA, the CDR3 is TGTGCCAGCAGTGAGTTCACTAGCGGAGATACGCAGTATTTT. This rearrangement joins TRBV6-4 to TRBJ2-3; TRBD2 matches 8 bases. Trimming at V came to 3 bases and at J to 5 bases, leaving 4 bases not matched to a gene. Germline V gene data show CDR1 as MRHNA and CDR2 as SNTAGT. The CDR3 contains 14 residues.

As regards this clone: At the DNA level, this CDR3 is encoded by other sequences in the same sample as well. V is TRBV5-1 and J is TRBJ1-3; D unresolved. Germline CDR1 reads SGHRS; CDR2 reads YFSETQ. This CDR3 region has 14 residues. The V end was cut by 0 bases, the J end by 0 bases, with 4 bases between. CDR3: CASSLGGSGNTIYF. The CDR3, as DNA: TGCGCCAGCAGCTTGGGAGGCTCTGGAAACACCATATATTTT.

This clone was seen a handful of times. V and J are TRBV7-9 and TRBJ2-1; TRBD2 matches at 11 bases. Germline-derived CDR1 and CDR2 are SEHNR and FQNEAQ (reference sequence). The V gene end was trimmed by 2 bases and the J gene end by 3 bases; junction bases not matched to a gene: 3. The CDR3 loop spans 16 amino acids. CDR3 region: CASSLSLAGGYNEQFF. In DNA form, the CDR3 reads TGTGCCAGCAGCTTAAGTCTAGCGGGAGGCTACAATGAGCAGTTCTTC.

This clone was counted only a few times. This CDR3 is CASSGWAANTGELFF. CDR3 DNA: TGTGCCAGTAGTGGGTGGGCAGCTAACACCGGGGAGCTGTTTTTT. The chain is built from TRBV19 and TRBJ2-2, with D hard to call. Germline V gives CDR1 LNHDA, CDR2 SQIVND (reference sequence). Trimming removed 5 bases from V and 2 bases from J, with 12 bases in between. This CDR3 region has 15 residues.

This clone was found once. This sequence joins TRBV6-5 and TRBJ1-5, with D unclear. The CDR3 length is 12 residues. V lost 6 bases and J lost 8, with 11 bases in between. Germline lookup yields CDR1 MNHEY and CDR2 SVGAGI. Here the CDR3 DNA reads TGTGCCAGCAGCCCGTTGGGAGAGCCCCAGCATTTT. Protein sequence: CASSPLGEPQHF.

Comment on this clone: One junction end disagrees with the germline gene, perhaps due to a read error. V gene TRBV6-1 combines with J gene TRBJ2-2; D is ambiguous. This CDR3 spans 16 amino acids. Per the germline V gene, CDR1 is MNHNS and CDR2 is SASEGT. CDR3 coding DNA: TGTGCCAGCAGTCAAGCTGGCGGCCCTCGCCCCGGGGAGCTGTTTTTT. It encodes CASSQAGGPRPGELFF.

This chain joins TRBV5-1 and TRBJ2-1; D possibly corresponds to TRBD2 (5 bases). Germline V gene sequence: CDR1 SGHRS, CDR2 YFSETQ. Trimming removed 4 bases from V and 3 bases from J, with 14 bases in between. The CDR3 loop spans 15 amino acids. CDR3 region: CASSREGGDYNEQFF. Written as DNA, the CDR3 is TGCGCCAGCAGCCGAGAGGGTGGGGACTACAATGAGCAGTTCTTC.